Following are 23 T cell receptor beta chains from one sample sequenced in a study of blood T cell repertoires in COVID-19. Method: immunoSEQ multiplex PCR; TCRdb's copy keeps in-frame clones and lacks some. This table has some 91,000 clones, about nine tenths appearing once. Sequencing input: peripheral blood. The receptors here all came from a man aged 55 to 70 with acute or convalescent COVID-19.

V usage is TRBV6-6 and J usage is TRBJ1-2, with TRBD1 matching over 11 bases. The CDR3 is 13 amino acids. V gave up 6 bases and J gave up 7 bases; unmatched junction bases: 4. CDR1 is MNHNY, CDR2 SVGAGI, per germline (reference sequence). CDR3 loop: CASSTGQGVGYTF. CDR3 sequence (DNA): TGTGCCAGCAGCACGGGACAGGGGGTTGGCTACACCTTC.

This chain links TRBV12-3 or TRBV12-4 with TRBJ1-2; D remains unclear. The CDR3 contains 12 residues. With 4 bases removed from V and 8 bases from J, the gap between germline ends came to 11 bases. CDR3 loop: CASSSLVSGYTF. The CDR3 nucleotides read TGTGCCAGCAGTTCATTGGTGAGCGGCTACACCTTC.

This clone appeared a few times. V gene TRBV5-1 combines with J gene TRBJ1-1; D uncertain. The CDR3 contains 16 residues. CDR1 and CDR2 from the germline V gene are SGHRS and YFSETQ. With 5 bases removed from V and 0 bases from J, the gap between germline ends came to 17 bases. The CDR3 DNA reads TGCGCCAGCAGAATTTCCTTACAAAGAATGAACACTGAAGCTTTCTTT. This translates into CASRISLQRMNTEAFF.

This chain connects TRBV29-1 to TRBJ2-1, with 9 bases fitting TRBD2. The CDR3 consists of 15 residues. With 5 bases clipped from V and 6 bases from J, the junction kept 11 bases outside the gene matches. Germline CDR1 reads SQVTM; CDR2 reads ANQGSEA. CDR3 nucleotides: TGCAGCGTTTTAGCGGGGGTGGCCCTTACCAATGAGCAGTTCTTC. Amino acids: CSVLAGVALTNEQFF.

The gene calls are TRBV6-6 and TRBJ1-5; 7 nucleotides line up with TRBD1. Germline loops: CDR1 MNHNY, CDR2 SVGAGI (reference sequence). CDR3 length equals 14 residues. V lost 10 bases, J lost 1 base, and 7 bases stayed unmatched. The DNA of the CDR3 is TGTGCCACTGGACAGGCCACGAGCAATCAGCCCCAGCATTTT. It is translated as CATGQATSNQPQHF.

J is TRBJ1-3 and V is TRBV6-5, with D hard to call. Germline loops: CDR1 MNHEY, CDR2 SVGAGI. Trimming shortened V by 6 bases and J by 8 bases, and 8 bases separated the two germline ends. This CDR3 contains 11 residues. In DNA, the CDR3 is TGTGCCAGCAGATCCCAGGACACCATATATTTT. Its translation is CASRSQDTIYF.

The rearrangement links TRBV14 to TRBJ1-4; 8 bases fit TRBD1. With V trimmed by 4 bases and J by 4 bases, 14 bases remained unmatched. Per germline, CDR1 SGHDN and CDR2 FVKESK. The CDR3 extends over 18 amino acids. Written as DNA, the CDR3 is TGTGCCAGCAGCCCAAATTTAGGGACAGGCCGCAATAATGAAAAACTGTTTTTT. It codes for CASSPNLGTGRNNEKLFF.

The chain combines TRBV9 with TRBJ1-4, with D perhaps matching TRBD1 (5 bases). The CDR3 sequence is 15 residues long. The germline gives CDR1 SGDLS, CDR2 YYNGEE. V was clipped by 4 bases and J by 8 bases, with 18 bases between them. CDR3 region: CASSLGGLRGEKLFF. Here the CDR3 DNA reads TGTGCCAGCAGCTTGGGGGGTCTTAGAGGGGAAAAACTGTTTTTT.

The genes are TRBV2 and TRBJ1-1; D is undetermined. The germline V gene has CDR1 SNHLY and CDR2 FYNNEI. The CDR3 consists of 14 residues. With 7 bases removed from V and 3 bases from J, the gap between germline ends came to 15 bases. CDR3 DNA sequence: TGTGCCAGCAAGGGAGGGCGAGGCTACACTGAAGCTTTCTTT. This codes for CASKGGRGYTEAFF.

The chain joins TRBV4-2 to TRBJ2-3; 9 bases line up with TRBD2. Germline V gene lookup returns CDR1 LGHNA and CDR2 YNFKEQ. V lost 0 bases to trimming and J lost 0 bases; unmatched junction nucleotides: 10. The CDR3 has 19 amino acids. In DNA form, the CDR3 reads TGTGCCAGCAGCCAAGATAGGGGTAGCGGGGGTCCTAGCACAGATACGCAGTATTTT. It yields the protein CASSQDRGSGGPSTDTQYF.

The genes are TRBV4-1 and TRBJ1-4; TRBD1 might be the D (5 bases). This CDR3 is 19 amino acids long. Trimming removed 0 bases at V and 7 bases at J, with 24 bases between. Germline values: CDR1 MGHRA, CDR2 YSYEKL. CDR3 nucleotide sequence: TGCGCCAGCAGCCAAGATGGGGGGACTACATTCTATGGAAGTGAAAAACTGTTTTTT. Its translation is CASSQDGGTTFYGSEKLFF.

This clone was counted a single time. The V and J genes are TRBV6-1 and TRBJ2-7, with D perhaps TRBD1 (6 bases). This CDR3 has 13 amino acids. CDR1 and CDR2 from the germline V gene are MNHNS and SASEGT. The V and J ends lost 1 base and 6 bases respectively, with 10 bases between them. The CDR3 loop is CASSEGGRGEQYV. CDR3 nucleotide sequence: TGTGCCAGCAGTGAAGGGGGCAGGGGCGAGCAGTACGTC.

This chain links TRBV27 with TRBJ1-4, with TRBD1 identical over 7 bases. Trimming removed 4 bases from V and 7 bases from J; junction bases left unmatched: 6. This CDR3 region has 14 residues. Germline V gene data show CDR1 as MNHEY and CDR2 as SMNVEV (reference sequence). In DNA form, the CDR3 reads TGTGCCAGCAGTTCCGACAGGGTTGGTGAAAAACTGTTTTTT. Protein sequence: CASSSDRVGEKLFF. Together with reference TRBV27 and TRBJ1-4, the CDR3 gives the full variable domain: EAQVTQNPRYLITVTGKKLTVTCSQNMNHEYMSWYRQDPGLGLRQIYYSMNVEVTDKGDVPEGYKVSRKEKRNFPLILESPSPNQTSLYFCASSSDRVGEKLFFGSGTQLSVL.

J is TRBJ1-2 and V is TRBV28, with TRBD1 identical over 11 bases. V trimming: 4 bases; J trimming: 5 bases; junction bases outside the gene matches: 9. The germline V gene has CDR1 MDHEN and CDR2 SYDVKM. This CDR3 comprises 16 residues. The CDR3 loop reads CASSSGQGAFWYGYTF. CDR3 DNA: TGTGCCAGCAGTTCCGGACAGGGGGCCTTTTGGTATGGCTACACCTTC.

The CDR3 region is CASSLSGRRGTEAFF. The CDR3, as DNA: TGTGCCAGCAGCCTGTCGGGAAGGCGGGGGACTGAAGCTTTCTTT. This rearrangement joins TRBV5-8 to TRBJ1-1; tentatively, D is TRBD1 (5 bases). The CDR3 has 15 amino acids. In germline, CDR1 is SGHTS, CDR2 YDEGEE. V shed 4 bases and J shed 5 bases, with 18 bases lying between them.

This clone was seen just once. The V gene is TRBV5-5, the J gene TRBJ1-6, with TRBD1 matching 10 bases. V was clipped by 4 bases and J by 6 bases; unmatched bases: 4. Germline CDR1 reads SGHKS; CDR2 reads YYEKEE (reference sequence). The CDR3 length is 15 residues. The CDR3 DNA follows: TGTGCCAGCAGCCTAGGGACAGGGGCTAATTCACCCCTCCACTTT. Amino acid sequence: CASSLGTGANSPLHF.

V and J are TRBV5-5 and TRBJ2-7, with 8 bases identical to TRBD1. The CDR3 covers 16 residues. V shed 3 bases and J 2 bases; nucleotides not matched to a gene: 10. Germline loops: CDR1 SGHKS, CDR2 YYEKEE (reference sequence). CDR3: CASSSTRGPPPYEQYF. The CDR3 nucleotides read TGTGCCAGCAGCTCAACCAGGGGGCCTCCCCCCTACGAGCAGTACTTC. Supplemented by reference TRBV5-5 and TRBJ2-7, the full variable domain reads DAGVTQSPTHLIKTRGQQVTLRCSPISGHKSVSWYQQVLGQGPQFIFQYYEKEERGRGNFPDRFSARQFPNYSSELNVNALLLGDSALYLCASSSTRGPPPYEQYFGPGTRLTVT.

This clone was observed once. V gene TRBV6-6 combines with J gene TRBJ1-2, with a possible D match to TRBD1 (5 bases). The CDR3 is 13 amino acids. Germline lookup yields CDR1 MNHNY and CDR2 SVGAGI (reference sequence). V was shortened by 5 bases and J by 8 bases, with 15 bases between the two germline ends. CDR3 residues: CASSGASLIGYTF. The CDR3 nucleotides are TGTGCCAGCAGTGGGGCCAGTTTAATAGGCTACACCTTC.

In DNA, the CDR3 is TGCGCCAGCAGCATAGGTCGGGAAGGAGGGTACGAAAAACTGTTTTTT. As protein: CASSIGREGGYEKLFF. This chain connects TRBV5-1 to TRBJ1-4, with no clear D. The CDR3 sequence is 16 residues long. Deletions cut 4 bases from V and 8 bases from J, with 21 bases between. Germline loops: CDR1 SGHRS, CDR2 YFSETQ.

The genes are TRBV2 and TRBJ1-5; maybe TRBD1 (6 bases). The CDR3 contains 16 residues. With 5 bases removed from V and 0 bases from J, the gap between germline ends came to 14 bases. Germline V gene lookup returns CDR1 SNHLY and CDR2 FYNNEI. In DNA form, the CDR3 reads TGTGCCAGCAGTTCCTCCTCGGGACATAGCAATCAGCCCCAGCATTTT. It translates to CASSSSSGHSNQPQHF.

The CDR3 DNA reads as TGTGCCAGCTCACCGGGGGCTGAGACCCAGTACTTC. Amino acid sequence: CASSPGAETQYF. The V gene is TRBV18, the J gene TRBJ2-5; D is perhaps TRBD1 (6 bases). The V and J ends lost 3 bases and 5 bases respectively, with 7 bases between them. The CDR3 runs 12 residues. The germline CDR1 and CDR2 sequences are KGHSH and LQKENI.

V usage is TRBV5-1 and J usage is TRBJ1-1; D is possibly TRBD1 (6 bases). Trimming left V 0 bases short and J 0 bases short, with 12 bases between. This CDR3 is built from 16 residues. Germline V gene data show CDR1 as SGHRS and CDR2 as YFSETQ. In nucleotides, the CDR3 is TGCGCCAGCAGCTTGGCCGGGGGGGCAGTGAACACTGAAGCTTTCTTT. The encoded protein is CASSLAGGAVNTEAFF.

The V gene is TRBV5-1, the J gene TRBJ2-2, with 7 bases that match TRBD2. The CDR3 is made up of 18 amino acids. Unmatched junction bases numbered 9, after V lost 1 base and J lost 0 bases. Germline values: CDR1 SGHRS, CDR2 YFSETQ. This CDR3 reads CASSLIRSGVSNTGELFF. The CDR3 DNA is TGCGCCAGCAGCTTGATAAGAAGCGGGGTTTCGAACACCGGGGAGCTGTTTTTT. The variable domain in full, completed from reference TRBV5-1 and TRBJ2-2, reads KAGVTQTPRYLIKTRGQQVTLSCSPISGHRSVSWYQQTPGQGLQFLFEYFSETQRNKGNFPGRFSGRQFSNSRSEMNVSTLELGDSALYLCASSLIRSGVSNTGELFFGEGSRLTVL.